This T cell receptor (beta chain) was documented in a study of early T cells in non-severe SARS-CoV-2 infection. The overall study: The study sequenced bulk RNA from unsorted whole blood, with chains unpaired.

This clonotype was detected many times. Germline V gives CDR1 KGHDR, CDR2 SFDVKD. The CDR3 length is 14 residues. V lost 4 bases and J lost 0, with 6 bases in between. Individual cDNA molecules each received unique molecular identifiers attached to them. TCRdb re-called the 5' RACE reads through MiXCR, storing one row per CDR3 protein. The sample carries about 21,000 distinct CDR3 sequences, about 5.7% recorded once. This receptor was taken from an adult who was a healthcare worker with PCR-confirmed SARS-CoV-2 infection or an uninfected control (not recorded which). Sample: whole blood, taken at baseline. The chain links TRBV24-1 to TRBJ1-5; no clear D. In nucleotides, the CDR3 is TGTGCCACCAGTGAGTGGGCTAGCAATCAGCCCCAGCATTTT. It is translated as CATSEWASNQPQHF.